Below are 9 T cell receptor beta chains sequenced from a single sample in a study of T cell responses to AZD1222 COVID-19 vaccine. The data were produced by immunoSEQ multiplex PCR, yet TCRdb's version contains in-frame clones alone and is incomplete. The table records approximately 100,000 clones, 85% to 90% of them present only once. Specimen: peripheral blood, collected on day 0 of AZD1222 vaccination. These receptors came from an adult in good health.

This rearrangement joins TRBV4-2 to TRBJ2-1; the match to TRBD2 covers 8 bases. Germline CDR1 and CDR2: LGHNA and YNFKEQ. The V and J ends lost 0 bases and 9 bases, in that order; junction bases with no gene match: 1. The CDR3 is made up of 13 amino acids. In DNA, the CDR3 is TGTGCCAGCAGCCAAGACGGGACTAGTGAGCAGTTCTTC. Translated, it gives CASSQDGTSEQFF.

CDR3: CASSEFLAGGPSTDTQYF. Written as DNA, the CDR3 is TGTGCCAGCAGTGAATTCCTAGCGGGGGGGCCTAGCACAGATACGCAGTATTTT. The chain couples TRBV2 to TRBJ2-3; 12 bases agree with TRBD2. The trim removed 2 bases at V and 0 bases at J, leaving 6 bases unmatched. Germline V lookup: CDR1 SNHLY, CDR2 FYNNEI. The CDR3 covers 18 residues.

This chain joins TRBV10-3 and TRBJ1-5, with 9 bases matching TRBD1. There are 15 residues in the CDR3. Trimming cost V 6 bases and J 6 bases; bases outside gene matches: 9. CDR1 and CDR2 (germline): ENHRY, SYGVKD. The CDR3 sequence is CAISAQGAGSQPQHF. The CDR3 DNA reads as TGTGCCATCAGCGCACAGGGGGCTGGGAGTCAGCCCCAGCATTTT.

V and J are TRBV27 and TRBJ2-7; tentatively, D is TRBD2 (6 bases). The CDR3 totals 15 residues. CDR1 is MNHEY and CDR2 is SMNVEV in the germline V gene (reference sequence). Trimming removed 1 base from V and 0 bases from J, with 10 bases in between. The CDR3 DNA reads as TGTGCCAGCAGTTTATTCTCGCGGGACTCCTACGAGCAGTACTTC. Protein: CASSLFSRDSYEQYF.

The chain uses TRBV10-3 and TRBJ1-5; TRBD1 matches 7 bases. This CDR3 is 12 amino acids long. Trimming removed 10 bases from V and 6 bases from J; junction bases left unmatched: 6. Germline loops: CDR1 ENHRY, CDR2 SYGVKD. CDR3 amino acids: CATTGSGQPQHF. In DNA, the CDR3 is TGTGCCACGACAGGGTCGGGTCAGCCCCAGCATTTT.

CDR3 loop: CASSPLENTEAFF. In DNA, the CDR3 is TGTGCCAGCTCACCCCTGGAGAACACTGAAGCTTTCTTT. J is TRBJ1-1 and V is TRBV18; the D is unclear. The CDR3 is 13 residues long. The germline gives CDR1 KGHSH, CDR2 LQKENI. V shed 3 bases and J shed 1 base, with 6 bases lying between them.

The chain combines TRBV9 with TRBJ2-7, with TRBD1 as a possible D gene (5 bases). CDR3 size: 12 residues. With 4 bases removed from V and 7 bases from J, the gap between germline ends came to 12 bases. Germline V gives CDR1 SGDLS, CDR2 YYNGEE. For the CDR3, the DNA is TGTGCCAGCAGCCCCAACAGGAGAGAGCAGTACTTC. Amino acid sequence: CASSPNRREQYF.

This chain joins TRBV4-1 and TRBJ1-1; no clear D gene. The germline V gene has CDR1 MGHRA and CDR2 YSYEKL. Between the trimmed V and J ends, which lost 0 bases and 0 bases, there was a span of 11 bases. This CDR3 spans 16 amino acids. CDR3 DNA sequence: TGCGCCAGCAGCCAAGATTCCGGCGCTGTGAACACTGAAGCTTTCTTT. The encoded protein is CASSQDSGAVNTEAFF.

This clone appeared a single time. V gene TRBV5-4 combines with J gene TRBJ2-2, with TRBD1 matching 9 bases. The CDR3 is 14 residues long. Germline CDR1 reads SGHNT; CDR2 reads YYREEE (reference sequence). The V segment lost 2 bases and the J segment 4 bases; nucleotides outside the gene matches: 0. DNA of the CDR3: TGTGCCAGCAGCTTACAGGGGGCCACCGGGGAGCTGTTTTTT. Translating gives CASSLQGATGELFF.